Presented here are 5 T cell receptor beta chains from one specimen sequenced in a study of blood T cells in healthy people across ages. The authors ran a second PCR of about 6 to 11 cycles using a sample-barcoded 5' primer and a J-beta primer mix. TCRdb fed the 5' RACE reads into MiXCR, producing one record per CDR3 protein. Of hundreds of thousands of distinct CDR3 sequences in the sample, roughly 50% were seen once. The sample taken for sequencing was blood. Receptors originate from a man aged 25 to 40 in good health.

The chain has TRBV5-1 and TRBJ2-5; D is unclear. V lost 4 bases and J 1 base, leaving 8 bases between the germline ends. The CDR3 is 13 amino acids. CDR1 and CDR2 (germline): SGHRS, YFSETQ. The CDR3 DNA sequence: TGCGCCAGCAGCGTGTTGCCCCAAGAGACCCAGTACTTC. Translating it yields CASSVLPQETQYF.

The chain combines TRBV10-3 with TRBJ1-4; D not certain. This CDR3 comprises 14 residues. CDR1 and CDR2 from the germline V gene are ENHRY and SYGVKD. Trimming removed 2 bases at V and 2 bases at J, with 6 bases between. In DNA, the CDR3 is TGTGCCATCAGTGAGGGACGGACTAATGAAAAACTGTTTTTT. Amino acid sequence: CAISEGRTNEKLFF.

The chain joins TRBV3-1 to TRBJ2-7; 9 bases line up with TRBD1. Per the germline V gene, CDR1 is LGHDT and CDR2 is YNNKEL (reference sequence). CDR3 length: 17 amino acids. Trimming took 2 bases from V and 5 from J; bases not matched to a gene: 13. The CDR3 nucleotides are TGTGCCAGCAGCCAACCGACAGGGGGAGGGTCGCGGAACGAGCAGTACTTC. As protein: CASSQPTGGGSRNEQYF.

This clonotype appeared a few times. This rearrangement joins TRBV4-3 to TRBJ2-3, with 7 bases that match TRBD2. Trimming cost V 0 bases and J 1 base; bases outside gene matches: 1. In germline, CDR1 is LGHNA, CDR2 YSLEER. The CDR3 runs to 15 residues. The CDR3, as DNA: TGCGCCAGCAGCCAAGATGGGAGGGGCACAGATACGCAGTATTTT. Amino acid sequence: CASSQDGRGTDTQYF.

There are many counts of this clonotype. The chain carries TRBV7-2 and TRBJ1-5; no clear D gene. CDR3 length: 12 amino acids. V was shortened by 6 bases and J by 5 bases, with 8 bases between the two germline ends. The germline CDR1 and CDR2 sequences are SGHTA and FQGNSA. CDR3 sequence: CASSPPDQPQHF. The CDR3 DNA sequence: TGTGCCAGCAGTCCTCCCGATCAGCCCCAGCATTTT.